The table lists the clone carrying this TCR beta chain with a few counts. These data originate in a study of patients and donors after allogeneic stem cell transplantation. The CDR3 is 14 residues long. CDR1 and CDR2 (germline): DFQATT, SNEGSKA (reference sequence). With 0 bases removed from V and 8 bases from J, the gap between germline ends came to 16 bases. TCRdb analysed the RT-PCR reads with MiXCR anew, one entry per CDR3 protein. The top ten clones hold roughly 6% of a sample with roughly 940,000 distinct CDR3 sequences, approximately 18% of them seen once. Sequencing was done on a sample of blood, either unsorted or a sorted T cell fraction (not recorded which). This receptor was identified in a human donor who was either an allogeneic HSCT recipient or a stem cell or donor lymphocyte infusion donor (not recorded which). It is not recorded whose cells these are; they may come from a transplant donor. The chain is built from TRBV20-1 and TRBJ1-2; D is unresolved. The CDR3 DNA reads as TGCAGTGCTAGAGATGGCAGCTACCTCTCGGGCTACACCTTC. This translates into CSARDGSYLSGYTF.